This entry lists 12 T cell receptor beta chains sequenced from one sample in a study of blood T cells in healthy people across ages. The second PCR ran roughly 6 to 12 cycles with a sample-barcoded 5' primer and J-beta primers. TCRdb analysed the 5' RACE reads with MiXCR anew, one entry per CDR3 protein. Of hundreds of thousands of distinct CDR3 sequences in the sample, roughly 64% are singletons; the top ten hold 22%. Material: blood. The receptors were sampled from a man younger than 45 in good health.

This clonotype was seen a handful of times. This sequence joins TRBV5-1 and TRBJ1-1, with D possibly being TRBD1 (5 bases). CDR1 SGHRS and CDR2 YFSETQ come from the germline V gene. Trimming pared 1 base from V and 1 base from J, leaving 8 bases between. The CDR3 contains 14 residues. CDR3 DNA: TGCGCCAGCAGCTTGTCAGGGACGAACACTGAAGCTTTCTTT. Amino acid sequence: CASSLSGTNTEAFF. Full variable domain (rest looked up from reference TRBV5-1 and TRBJ1-1): KAGVTQTPRYLIKTRGQQVTLSCSPISGHRSVSWYQQTPGQGLQFLFEYFSETQRNKGNFPGRFSGRQFSNSRSEMNVSTLELGDSALYLCASSLSGTNTEAFFGQGTRLTVV.

The chain employs TRBV6-1 and TRBJ2-1; 9 positions match TRBD2. V lost 0 bases and J lost 8; bases outside the gene matches: 5. This CDR3 region has 15 residues. Germline V gives CDR1 MNHNS, CDR2 SASEGT. The CDR3 DNA reads TGTGCCAGCAGTGAAGCCGGGACTAGCATGGATGAGCAGTTCTTC. Translating it yields CASSEAGTSMDEQFF.

The chain links TRBV27 to TRBJ2-3; TRBD2 might be the D (6 bases). The germline V and J ends were trimmed by 6 bases and 6 bases, with 19 bases remaining between them. The CDR3 contains 15 residues. Germline lookup yields CDR1 MNHEY and CDR2 SMNVEV (reference sequence). The CDR3 reads CASSGGSAHTDTQYF. The CDR3 nucleotides read TGTGCCAGCAGCGGAGGGTCGGCACACACGGATACGCAGTATTTT.

The chain is built from TRBV3-1 and TRBJ2-7; D could derive from TRBD1 or TRBD2 (6 bases each). The CDR3 extends over 15 amino acids. Germline CDR1 LGHDT, CDR2 YNNKEL (reference sequence). V was cut by 5 bases and J by 0 bases, with 14 bases left in between. CDR3 sequence (DNA): TGTGCCAGCAGCACCGGAGGGGGGAGCTCCTACGAGCAGTACTTC. Translation gives CASSTGGGSSYEQYF.

This chain joins TRBV6-1 and TRBJ2-7, with 7 nucleotides matching TRBD1. V trimming: 5 bases; J trimming: 7 bases; junction bases outside the gene matches: 8. The CDR3 is 13 amino acids. CDR1 and CDR2 (germline): MNHNS, SASEGT. CDR3 sequence: CASSMGQYNEQYF. The DNA of the CDR3 is TGTGCCAGCAGTATGGGACAGTACAATGAGCAGTACTTC.

The CDR3 sequence: CASTGLAGLGETQYF. As DNA, the CDR3 is TGTGCCAGCACCGGGCTAGCGGGACTCGGAGAGACCCAGTACTTC. The gene calls are TRBV11-1 and TRBJ2-5, with TRBD2 identical over 9 bases. Germline CDR1 reads SGHAT; CDR2 reads FQDESV (reference sequence). The CDR3 totals 15 residues. V lost 7 bases and J lost 4; bases outside the gene matches: 10.

This clonotype was counted many times. The J gene is TRBJ2-7, the V gene TRBV5-1, with D unresolved. Germline V gene lookup returns CDR1 SGHRS and CDR2 YFSETQ. The V gene lost 3 bases and the J gene lost 5 bases, with 9 bases spanning the gap. The length of the CDR3 is 12 residues. DNA of the CDR3: TGCGCCAGCAGCTCTGGGCAGCACGAGCAGTACTTC. This translates into CASSSGQHEQYF.

The J gene is TRBJ1-6, the V gene TRBV4-2; TRBD1 might be the D (5 bases). The CDR3 is 15 residues long. The V gene lost 1 base and the J gene lost 6 bases, with 10 bases spanning the gap. Germline values: CDR1 LGHNA, CDR2 YNFKEQ. The CDR3 reads CASSQGQSGNSPLHF. CDR3 DNA: TGTGCCAGCAGCCAAGGACAGTCGGGTAATTCACCCCTCCACTTT.

CDR3 sequence reads: CASTQGGLAADTQYF. CDR3 in DNA: TGTGCCTCAACTCAGGGGGGACTAGCGGCAGATACGCAGTATTTT. This chain connects TRBV2 to TRBJ2-3; 11 nucleotides agree with TRBD2. CDR3 size: 15 residues. Germline CDR1 reads SNHLY; CDR2 reads FYNNEI. J lost 4 bases, V lost 11 bases, and 11 bases had no gene match.

The table lists this clonotype with a count of one. This chain links TRBV12-3 or TRBV12-4 with TRBJ2-6, with 10 bases fitting TRBD1. V gave up 6 bases and J gave up 0 bases; unmatched junction bases: 5. This CDR3 contains 17 residues. In DNA form, the CDR3 reads TGTGCCAGCAGGCCGGGACAGGGGTCCTCTGGGGCCAACGTCCTGACTTTC. Its translation is CASRPGQGSSGANVLTF.

V usage is TRBV7-2 and J usage is TRBJ2-2, with TRBD2 as a possible D gene (5 bases). V gave up 3 bases and J gave up 4 bases, with 9 bases separating them. The CDR3 spans 14 residues. Per germline, CDR1 SGHTA and CDR2 FQGNSA. The CDR3 reads CASSFSLATGELFF. The CDR3 DNA sequence: TGTGCCAGCAGCTTTAGCCTAGCCACCGGGGAGCTGTTTTTT. Variable domain in full (rest from reference TRBV7-2 and TRBJ2-2): GAGVSQSPSNKVTEKGKDVELRCDPISGHTALYWYRQSLGQGLEFLIYFQGNSAPDKSGLPSDRFSAERTGGSVSTLTIQRTQQEDSAVYLCASSFSLATGELFFGEGSRLTVL.

The rearrangement joins TRBV20-1 to TRBJ2-7; the D is unclear. Trimming took off 5 bases at V and 0 bases at J, with 14 bases between the two ends. CDR1 and CDR2 (germline): DFQATT, SNEGSKA (reference sequence). This CDR3 has 14 residues. CDR3 sequence: CSAFPTRSSYEQYF. CDR3 nucleotides: TGCAGTGCTTTCCCGACCCGTAGCTCCTACGAGCAGTACTTC.